This section outlines one T cell receptor (beta chain) sequence together with its context. Its antigen remains unidentified. No quality values exist for individual bases; no much larger clone is one base distant. This sample was taken from a study of cytomegalovirus exposure and HLA in healthy donors (dated by TCRdb to 2015 to 2018). For the wider study: A later analysis indicated that the 130 or so validation repertoires were generated on the platform also employed for the roughly 720 repertoires of the first cohort. High-throughput TCR immunosequencing, statistical association of individual TCRs with disease status, and machine learning were combined to predict cytomegalovirus infection status. Besides the first cohort of roughly 660 subjects, a separate validation cohort made up of over 95 different subjects was used. The aim of the study was to test whether cataloging public T cell receptors could identify signatures of past pathogen exposure.

Donors formed part of the validation cohort, which comprised 120 subjects and was distinct from the first cohort of 666 subjects. Paper-wide results and their limitations: In vitro tests confirmed that a few of the cytomegalovirus-associated TCR beta chains recognize cytomegalovirus antigens. In the study, around 150 TCR beta chains were listed as associated with cytomegalovirus. All 120 or so repertoires were used to score co-occurrence in the validation cohort in a later analysis, because that analysis had no HLA typing for the cohort. Most TCR sequences were seen in very few donors, while some public TCRs were found in many individuals. The authors suggested that the approach could potentially be generalized to other disease states and immunological phenotypes. A later analysis found that TCRs clustered in the first cohort also tended to co-occur in the 110 or so validation repertoires, with 94% of cluster scores above 0. The classifier was reported to diagnose cytomegalovirus status with high specificity and sensitivity in both the original and validation cohorts.

The library was built by means of the immunoSEQ multiplex PCR assay. On the authors' methods: A statistical classification framework was built for diagnosing cytomegalovirus status from the catalog of TCR beta chain sequences. The clones in this table, taken by TCRdb from immuneACCESS, are in-frame only. Not every clone is retained; where verified, under half of the shortfall comes from an unresolved V gene, and the cause of the rest is unknown. V and J calls and clone size are copied from that table; D and trimming were computed from the DNA. The sample table lists some 87,000 clones, roughly 96% of them with a count of one. 1.3% of the sample lies in the top ten. Sequencing was done on a sample of PBMCs. The receptor was isolated from a woman aged 18-29 years in good health and CMV-seronegative.

CDR3 reads: CASSELLAGNTGELFF. The sequence in DNA is TGTGCCAGCAGCGAACTGCTAGCGGGGAACACCGGGGAGCTGTTTTTT. This chain joins TRBV7-2 to TRBJ2-2; TRBD2 lines up with 8 middle nucleotides. The CDR3 sequence holds 16 residues, the cysteine and phenylalanine included. The retained sequence is limited to the CDR3, 48 bases, with the frame set at the first base. V lost 5 bases and J lost 1 base, and the count of bases not matched to a germline gene is 6. CDR1 and CDR2 were assigned from the germline V gene as SGHTA and FQGNSA.